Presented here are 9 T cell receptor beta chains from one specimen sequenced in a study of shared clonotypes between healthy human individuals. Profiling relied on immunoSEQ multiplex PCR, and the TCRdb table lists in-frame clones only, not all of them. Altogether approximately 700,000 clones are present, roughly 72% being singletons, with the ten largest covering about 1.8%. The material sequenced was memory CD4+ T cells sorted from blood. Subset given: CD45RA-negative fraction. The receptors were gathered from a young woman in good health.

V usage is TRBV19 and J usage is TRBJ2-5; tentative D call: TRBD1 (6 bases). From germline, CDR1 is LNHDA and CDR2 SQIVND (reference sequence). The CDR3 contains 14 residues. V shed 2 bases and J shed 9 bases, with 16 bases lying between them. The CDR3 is CASSIRRFEGAQYF. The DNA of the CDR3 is TGTGCCAGTAGTATACGCCGGTTCGAGGGGGCCCAGTACTTC.

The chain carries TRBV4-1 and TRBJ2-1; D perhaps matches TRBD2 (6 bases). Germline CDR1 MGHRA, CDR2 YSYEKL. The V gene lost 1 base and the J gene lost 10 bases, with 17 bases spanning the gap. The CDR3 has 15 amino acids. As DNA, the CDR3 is TGCGCCAGCAGCCAAGGGACTATCATTTCTCGGGAGCAGTTCTTC. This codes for CASSQGTIISREQFF.

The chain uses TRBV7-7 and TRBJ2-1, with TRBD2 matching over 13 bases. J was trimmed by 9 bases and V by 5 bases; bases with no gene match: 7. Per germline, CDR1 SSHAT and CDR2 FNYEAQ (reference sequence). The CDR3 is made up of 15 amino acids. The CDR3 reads CASSQTSGRVGEQFF. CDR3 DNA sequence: TGTGCCAGCAGCCAAACTAGCGGGAGGGTAGGTGAGCAGTTCTTC. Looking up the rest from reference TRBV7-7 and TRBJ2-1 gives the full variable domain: GAGVSQSPRYKVTKRGQDVTLRCDPISSHATLYWYQQALGQGPEFLTYFNYEAQPDKSGLPSDRFSAERPEGSISTLTIQRTEQRDSAMYRCASSQTSGRVGEQFFGPGTRLTVL.

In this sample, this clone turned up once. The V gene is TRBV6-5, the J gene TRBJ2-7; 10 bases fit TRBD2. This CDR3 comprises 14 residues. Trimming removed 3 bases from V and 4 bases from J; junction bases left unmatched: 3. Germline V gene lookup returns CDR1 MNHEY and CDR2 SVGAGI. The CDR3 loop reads CASSYKREGYEQYF. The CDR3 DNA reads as TGTGCCAGCAGTTATAAGCGGGAGGGTTACGAGCAGTACTTC.

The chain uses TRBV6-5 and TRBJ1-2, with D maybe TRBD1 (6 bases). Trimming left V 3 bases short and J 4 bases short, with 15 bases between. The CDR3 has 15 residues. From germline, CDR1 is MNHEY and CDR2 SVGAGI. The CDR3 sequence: CASSYADGQSYGYTF. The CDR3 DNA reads TGTGCCAGCAGTTATGCAGACGGACAGAGCTATGGCTACACCTTC.

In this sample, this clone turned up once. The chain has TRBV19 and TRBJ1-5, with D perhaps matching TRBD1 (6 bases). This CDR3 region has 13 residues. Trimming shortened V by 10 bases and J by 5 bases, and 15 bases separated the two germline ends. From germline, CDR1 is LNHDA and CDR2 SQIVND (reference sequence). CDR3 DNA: TGTGCCACTCAATCGGGGGCTTATCAGCCCCAGCATTTT. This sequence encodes CATQSGAYQPQHF.

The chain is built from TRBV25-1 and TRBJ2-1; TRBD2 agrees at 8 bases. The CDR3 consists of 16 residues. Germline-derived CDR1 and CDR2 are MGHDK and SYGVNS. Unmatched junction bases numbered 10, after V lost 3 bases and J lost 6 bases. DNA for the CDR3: TGTGCCAGCAGTGAGGACGGGAGGGCCCGGTTCAATGAGCAGTTCTTC. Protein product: CASSEDGRARFNEQFF.

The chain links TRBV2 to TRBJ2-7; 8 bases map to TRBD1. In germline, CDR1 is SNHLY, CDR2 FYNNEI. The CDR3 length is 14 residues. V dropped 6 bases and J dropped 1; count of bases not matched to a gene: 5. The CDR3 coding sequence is TGTGCCAGCAGAGGACAGGGTGGATCCTACGAGCAGTACTTC. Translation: CASRGQGGSYEQYF.

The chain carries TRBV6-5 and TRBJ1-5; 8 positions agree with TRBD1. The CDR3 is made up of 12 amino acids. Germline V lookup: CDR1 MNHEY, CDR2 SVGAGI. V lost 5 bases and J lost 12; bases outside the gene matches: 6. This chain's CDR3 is CASSTGQGIQHF. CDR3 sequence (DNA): TGTGCCAGCAGTACTGGACAGGGAATCCAGCATTTT.